These 2 T cell receptor beta chains were all obtained from the same sample, sequenced in a study of CD8 T cells in Susac syndrome. Random hexamers served to reverse transcribe roughly 0.45 to 1 ug RNA. Via MiXCR, TCRdb re-called the immunoSEQ multiplex PCR reads, giving one row per CDR3 protein. The sample has just under 150,000 distinct CDR3 sequences, approximately 95% seen once; the top ten hold around 0.08%. The specimen was CD4+ T cells from PBMCs. These receptors were collected from a human donor in good health.

This clonotype was counted a single time. The chain has TRBV9 and TRBJ2-7; the match to TRBD2 covers 11 bases. Unmatched junction bases numbered 6, after V lost 2 bases and J lost 5 bases. Germline-derived CDR1 and CDR2 are SGDLS and YYNGEE. This CDR3 comprises 15 residues. The CDR3 loop is CASSVRLAGLDEQYF. DNA of the CDR3: TGTGCCAGCAGCGTCAGACTAGCGGGACTCGACGAGCAGTACTTC.

This clonotype occurred once. The chain links TRBV20-1 to TRBJ2-3; TRBD2 aligns across 8 bases. CDR3 length equals 17 residues. Germline lookup yields CDR1 DFQATT and CDR2 SNEGSKA (reference sequence). V was clipped by 0 bases and J by 4 bases; unmatched bases: 12. CDR3 in DNA: TGCAGTGCTAGAGATCCGGGGGGGGGACTAGGGCCAGATACGCAGTATTTT. Translated, it gives CSARDPGGGLGPDTQYF.